The text below deals with one T cell receptor (beta chain). Only in-frame clones appear in the TCRdb table, and some are missing; sequencing was by immunoSEQ multiplex PCR. The sample shows 220,000 or so clones, roughly 85% of them seen only once. The sample comes from a study of blood T cell repertoires in COVID-19. On the study more broadly: T cells, B-cell-depleted T cells, or PBMCs supplied cDNA or gDNA.

The CDR3 is 14 residues long. The sequence was obtained from a middle-aged man who had recovered from COVID-19. This sequence joins TRBV21-1 and TRBJ2-7; TRBD1 is taken as the D call from the table, unchecked against the DNA. TRBV21-1 is termed a pseudogene. Sequenced material: peripheral blood. The CDR3 DNA reads as TGTGCCAGCTGTGAAGAAAGGGGGTGCTTGGAGCAGTACTTC. It translates to CASCEERGCLEQYF.